The 17 T cell receptor beta chains listed next were all sequenced from one sample in a study of blood T cell repertoires in COVID-19. Assay used: immunoSEQ multiplex PCR; TCRdb lists only in-frame clones, some missing. The sample holds approximately 190,000 clones, around 90% seen once. The sample comprised peripheral blood. The receptor set was obtained from a man between 60 and 75 years old with active or convalescent COVID-19.

This clone was observed once. The chain has TRBV12-5 and TRBJ1-1, with 7 bases matching TRBD1. Trimming took 2 bases from V and 7 from J; bases not matched to a gene: 16. Germline V gene sequence: CDR1 LGHNT, CDR2 FRNRAP. The CDR3 sequence is 17 residues long. The CDR3 DNA is TGTGCTAGTGGTTTGCCTTCCCGGGGACAGTTCGCCGTTGAAGCTTTCTTT. This encodes CASGLPSRGQFAVEAFF.

The V gene is TRBV11-2, the J gene TRBJ2-1; TRBD2 matches at 12 bases. Germline CDR1 is SGHAT and CDR2 is FQNNGV. The CDR3 covers 15 residues. The V segment lost 5 bases and the J segment 8 bases; nucleotides outside the gene matches: 7. This chain's CDR3 is CASSRRLAGVDEQFF. In nucleotides, the CDR3 is TGTGCCAGCAGCCGAAGACTAGCGGGGGTCGATGAGCAGTTCTTC.

The rearrangement links TRBV5-1 to TRBJ2-1; 7 positions agree with TRBD2. V was clipped by 0 bases and J by 6 bases; unmatched bases: 6. The CDR3 runs 15 residues. The germline V gene has CDR1 SGHRS and CDR2 YFSETQ. This CDR3 reads CASSLEAGGFNEQFF. The DNA for the CDR3 is TGCGCCAGCAGCTTGGAGGCCGGGGGGTTCAATGAGCAGTTCTTC. The full variable domain, rest sourced from reference TRBV5-1 and TRBJ2-1, is KAGVTQTPRYLIKTRGQQVTLSCSPISGHRSVSWYQQTPGQGLQFLFEYFSETQRNKGNFPGRFSGRQFSNSRSEMNVSTLELGDSALYLCASSLEAGGFNEQFFGPGTRLTVL.

This chain joins TRBV5-1 and TRBJ2-5; 9 bases map to TRBD1. Trimming removed 4 bases from V and 2 bases from J; junction bases left unmatched: 12. Looked up from germline, CDR1 is SGHRS and CDR2 is YFSETQ. The CDR3 contains 17 residues. CDR3 DNA: TGCGCCAGCAGCGAAGGAGTGACAGGGGGTTGGCAAGAGACCCAGTACTTC. Translated, it gives CASSEGVTGGWQETQYF.

V gene TRBV29-1 combines with J gene TRBJ2-5; weak D call: TRBD1 (5 bases). Germline loops: CDR1 SQVTM, CDR2 ANQGSEA. V was shortened by 4 bases and J by 5 bases, with 14 bases between the two germline ends. The CDR3 totals 13 residues. CDR3 bases: TGCAGCGTTGCTCGGCAGGGTGATGAGACCCAGTACTTC. This sequence encodes CSVARQGDETQYF.

The table lists this clone with a few counts. The gene calls are TRBV2 and TRBJ1-3; 7 bases align to TRBD1. Germline assignment: CDR1 SNHLY and CDR2 FYNNEI. There are 15 residues in the CDR3. V shed 2 bases and J 4 bases; nucleotides not matched to a gene: 5. Here the CDR3 DNA reads TGTGCCAGCAGTGAAACAGGGGCGCGAGGAAACACCATATATTTT. Amino acids: CASSETGARGNTIYF.

The V and J genes are TRBV3-1 (or the pseudogene TRBV3-2) and TRBJ2-3; 9 bases align to TRBD1. V was pared by 3 bases and J by 2 bases, with 6 bases of the junction left unmatched. The CDR3 consists of 16 residues. The germline V gene has CDR1 LGHDT and CDR2 YNNKEL (reference sequence). CDR3 protein: CASSQARTGATDTQYF. DNA for the CDR3: TGTGCCAGCAGCCAGGCCCGGACAGGGGCCACAGATACGCAGTATTTT.

This chain connects TRBV30 to TRBJ1-3; the D is unclear. Trimming took off 0 bases at V and 4 bases at J, with 10 bases between the two ends. Per the germline V gene, CDR1 is GTSNPN and CDR2 is SVGIG (reference sequence). This CDR3 is 14 amino acids long. Here the CDR3 reads CAWSVALEGNTIYF. CDR3 DNA: TGTGCCTGGAGTGTAGCGCTAGAGGGAAACACCATATATTTT.

The V gene is TRBV9, the J gene TRBJ2-7; TRBD2 is a possible D gene (6 bases). The germline V gene has CDR1 SGDLS and CDR2 YYNGEE. V lost 5 bases to trimming and J lost 5 bases, with 20 bases between them. The CDR3 has 15 residues. CDR3 loop: CASSSTRDFRNEQYF. CDR3 bases: TGTGCCAGCAGTTCTACTCGGGACTTTAGGAACGAGCAGTACTTC. Full variable domain (missing parts from reference TRBV9 and TRBJ2-7): DSGVTQTPKHLITATGQRVTLRCSPRSGDLSVYWYQQSLDQGLQFLIQYYNGEERAKGNILERFSAQQFPDLHSELNLSSLELGDSALYFCASSSTRDFRNEQYFGPGTRLTVT.

This clone was seen only once. V is TRBV25-1 and J is TRBJ2-3; TRBD2 matches 9 bases. The CDR3 extends over 18 amino acids. Germline values: CDR1 MGHDK, CDR2 SYGVNS. The V segment lost 3 bases and the J segment 5 bases; nucleotides outside the gene matches: 15. The CDR3 coding sequence is TGTGCCAGCAGTGATACCCGCGCTAGCGGGGTTTCCAGAGATACGCAGTATTTT. It codes for CASSDTRASGVSRDTQYF.

This chain uses TRBV27 with TRBJ1-3; D might be TRBD1 (5 bases). The V gene's germline CDR1 is MNHEY and CDR2 SMNVEV (reference sequence). The CDR3 is 15 amino acids. Trimming shortened V by 3 bases and J by 1 base, and 10 bases separated the two germline ends. This CDR3 reads CASSLGGASGNTIYF. The DNA of the CDR3 is TGTGCCAGCAGTTTGGGAGGGGCATCTGGAAACACCATATATTTT.

The genes are TRBV4-1 and TRBJ2-4, with D maybe TRBD1 (5 bases). The CDR3 covers 13 residues. The V gene's germline CDR1 is MGHRA and CDR2 YSYEKL. The V and J ends lost 4 bases and 13 bases respectively, with 17 bases between them. In nucleotides, the CDR3 is TGCGCCAGCAGCCCCGTCACGGTCCAGGGACAGTACTTC. The encoded protein is CASSPVTVQGQYF.

This sequence joins TRBV4-1 and TRBJ1-6; D remains unclear. V gave up 2 bases and J gave up 4 bases, with 9 bases separating them. Germline-derived CDR1 and CDR2 are MGHRA and YSYEKL. The CDR3 runs to 15 residues. The CDR3 region has the DNA TGCGCCAGCAGCCAAACCGGTCAATATAATTCACCCCTCCACTTT. This gives the protein CASSQTGQYNSPLHF.

A few counts support this clone. The rearrangement links TRBV19 to TRBJ1-2; D is ambiguous. Germline V gives CDR1 LNHDA, CDR2 SQIVND (reference sequence). The length of the CDR3 is 13 residues. The ends were cut back, 3 bases at V and 7 bases at J, with 12 bases in the middle. The CDR3 DNA sequence: TGTGCCAGTAGTATGGGAGGTTCAGCTGGCTACACCTTC. Protein sequence: CASSMGGSAGYTF. Drawing the rest from reference TRBV19 and TRBJ1-2, the complete variable domain is DGGITQSPKYLFRKEGQNVTLSCEQNLNHDAMYWYRQDPGQGLRLIYYSQIVNDFQKGDIAEGYSVSREKKESFPLTVTSAQKNPTAFYLCASSMGGSAGYTFGSGTRLTVV.

The chain uses TRBV5-8 and TRBJ2-5, with 7 bases that match TRBD1. J was trimmed by 2 bases and V by 4 bases; bases with no gene match: 5. CDR3 length: 14 residues. The germline CDR1 and CDR2 sequences are SGHTS and YDEGEE. The CDR3 region has the DNA TGTGCCAGCAGCCCCCGGGACAGACAAGAGACCCAGTACTTC. Translating it yields CASSPRDRQETQYF.

This clone was counted at least ten times. The chain links TRBV14 to TRBJ2-3; TRBD2 matches at 13 bases. Germline V gene lookup returns CDR1 SGHDN and CDR2 FVKESK. The length of the CDR3 is 16 residues. V lost 4 bases, J lost 3 bases, and 4 bases stayed unmatched. The CDR3 reads CASSPPGLAGTDTQYF. CDR3 DNA: TGTGCCAGCAGCCCGCCGGGACTAGCGGGGACAGATACGCAGTATTTT.

The V gene is TRBV19, the J gene TRBJ2-7; D may be TRBD1 (5 bases). Trimming pared 1 base from V and 5 bases from J, leaving 12 bases between. The CDR3 extends over 14 amino acids. Germline CDR1 and CDR2: LNHDA and SQIVND (reference sequence). The CDR3 is CASSIGEGVHEQYF. CDR3 in DNA: TGTGCCAGTAGTATAGGGGAAGGGGTCCACGAGCAGTACTTC. Complete variable domain (other parts from reference TRBV19 and TRBJ2-7): DGGITQSPKYLFRKEGQNVTLSCEQNLNHDAMYWYRQDPGQGLRLIYYSQIVNDFQKGDIAEGYSVSREKKESFPLTVTSAQKNPTAFYLCASSIGEGVHEQYFGPGTRLTVT.